Listed here are 20 T cell receptor beta chains from one sample, sequenced in a study of blood T cell repertoires in COVID-19. Measured with immunoSEQ multiplex PCR; TCRdb has only the in-frame clones, and not every one. The sample shows approximately 80,000 clones, about 70% of them seen only once. Sample: peripheral blood. These receptors all come from a man aged 45-60 years with active or convalescent COVID-19.

This clone was found once. The genes are TRBV5-6 and TRBJ1-5, with TRBD1 matching over 7 bases. The CDR3 runs 15 residues. Trimming cost V 1 base and J 6 bases; bases outside gene matches: 7. The germline V gene encodes CDR1 SGHDT and CDR2 YYEEEE. CDR3 amino acids: CASSLYDREGQPQHF. As DNA, the CDR3 is TGTGCCAGCAGCTTGTACGACAGGGAAGGTCAGCCCCAGCATTTT.

This chain connects TRBV6-1 to TRBJ2-2, with 9 nucleotides matching TRBD2. With 0 bases clipped from V and 8 bases from J, the junction kept 10 bases outside the gene matches. This CDR3 region has 17 residues. The germline CDR1 and CDR2 sequences are MNHNS and SASEGT. CDR3 sequence reads: CASSEASSGGIGGELFF. CDR3 bases: TGTGCCAGCAGTGAAGCGTCCAGCGGGGGGATTGGTGGGGAGCTGTTTTTT.

The gene calls are TRBV11-2 and TRBJ2-7; D remains unclear. Trimming took 3 bases from V and 0 from J, leaving 12 bases between them. The germline V gene encodes CDR1 SGHAT and CDR2 FQNNGV. The CDR3 contains 15 residues. CDR3 loop: CASSFLPSGSYEQYF. The CDR3 DNA is TGTGCCAGCAGCTTCCTCCCGTCGGGCTCCTACGAGCAGTACTTC.

This clone has a handful of counts. The J gene is TRBJ1-6, the V gene TRBV30, with 7 bases lining up with TRBD1. The CDR3 consists of 13 residues. Per germline, CDR1 GTSNPN and CDR2 SVGIG (reference sequence). The J segment lost 8 bases and the V segment lost 8 bases, leaving 9 bases of the junction unmatched. The CDR3 bases are TGTGCCGGCCATGGGACAGTTCATTCACCCCTCCACTTT. This translates into CAGHGTVHSPLHF.

The chain carries TRBV7-9 and TRBJ2-5; 7 bases agree with TRBD2. With V trimmed by 2 bases and J by 5 bases, 8 bases remained unmatched. CDR1 is SEHNR, CDR2 FQNEAQ, per germline (reference sequence). The CDR3 has 15 amino acids. The DNA for the CDR3 is TGTGCCAGCAGCTTATACTCTCAGGGAGGGGAGACCCAGTACTTC. Translating gives CASSLYSQGGETQYF.

In its sample, this clone was seen a few times. V is TRBV29-1 and J is TRBJ1-5; D might be TRBD1 (6 bases). CDR1 SQVTM and CDR2 ANQGSEA come from the germline V gene. This CDR3 is built from 12 residues. The V end lost 5 bases, the J end lost 4 bases, and 9 bases lay between the germline ends. The CDR3 DNA sequence: TGCAGCGTTCGGACAGAGAATCAGCCCCAGCATTTT. Translating it yields CSVRTENQPQHF.

The V call is TRBV11-2, the J call TRBJ2-5, with D perhaps TRBD2 (5 bases). Germline CDR1 SGHAT, CDR2 FQNNGV. This CDR3 has 12 amino acids. Trimming shortened V by 5 bases and J by 5 bases, and 9 bases separated the two germline ends. The CDR3 protein is CASSTRRETQYF. CDR3 sequence (DNA): TGTGCCAGCAGCACAAGGAGGGAGACCCAGTACTTC.

The rearrangement uses TRBV18 and TRBJ2-3, with 7 bases that match TRBD1. The CDR3 totals 14 residues. The germline V gene has CDR1 KGHSH and CDR2 LQKENI. The trim removed 2 bases at V and 1 base at J, leaving 0 bases unmatched. The CDR3 coding sequence is TGTGCCAGCTCACCAGACAGGGGCACAGATACGCAGTATTTT. It is translated as CASSPDRGTDTQYF.

This clone was seen more than once but under ten times. The chain recombines TRBV5-1 with TRBJ2-7, with 10 positions matching TRBD1. This CDR3 comprises 14 residues. J was trimmed by 8 bases and V by 5 bases; bases with no gene match: 10. Looked up from germline, CDR1 is SGHRS and CDR2 is YFSETQ. DNA of the CDR3: TGCGCCAGCAGTTCTCCGGGACAGGGGCTTAAGCAGTACTTC. The encoded protein is CASSSPGQGLKQYF.

This chain links TRBV6-4 with TRBJ1-5; 9 nucleotides align to TRBD1. This CDR3 comprises 13 residues. Germline V gene lookup returns CDR1 MRHNA and CDR2 SNTAGT. J gave up 10 bases and V 3 bases, and 4 bases lay outside the gene matches. This CDR3 reads CASSEGGQGPQHF. DNA of the CDR3: TGTGCCAGCAGTGAGGGGGGACAGGGACCCCAGCATTTT.

The chain uses TRBV6-5 and TRBJ2-2, with 9 nucleotides matching TRBD1. V lost 7 bases and J lost 6; bases outside the gene matches: 6. Germline V CDR1 and CDR2: MNHEY, SVGAGI. This CDR3 is built from 14 residues. The CDR3 region has the DNA TGTGCCAGCACCTGGGACAGGGTACCCGGGGAGCTGTTTTTT. Its protein product is CASTWDRVPGELFF.

The rearrangement joins TRBV10-3 to TRBJ2-7; 10 bases are a match to TRBD1. The junction had 5 bases not matched to a gene; V was cut back by 5 bases and J by 4 bases. Germline V gene lookup returns CDR1 ENHRY and CDR2 SYGVKD. The CDR3 has 14 residues. CDR3 region: CAISPTGGRYEQYF. The DNA for the CDR3 is TGTGCCATCAGTCCGACAGGGGGCCGGTACGAGCAGTACTTC.

The V and J genes are TRBV6-2 or TRBV6-3 and TRBJ1-2; perhaps TRBD1 as D (6 bases). CDR3 length: 15 residues. Per the germline V gene, CDR1 is MNHEY and CDR2 is SVGEGT. Trimming removed 5 bases at V and 0 bases at J, with 13 bases between. The CDR3 loop is CASSQPTGANYGYTF. CDR3 coding DNA: TGTGCCAGCAGTCAGCCGACAGGAGCTAACTATGGCTACACCTTC.

The V gene is TRBV14, the J gene TRBJ2-3; D not resolved. Trimming pared 1 base from V and 6 bases from J, leaving 11 bases between. The CDR3 loop spans 14 amino acids. Germline CDR1 is SGHDN and CDR2 is FVKESK. In DNA, the CDR3 is TGTGCCAGCAGCCAAGCCCTACCTCCCGATACGCAGTATTTT. This gives the protein CASSQALPPDTQYF.

The chain couples TRBV3-1 (or the pseudogene TRBV3-2) to TRBJ1-1, with D tentatively TRBD1 (5 bases). CDR1 is LGHDT, CDR2 YNNKEL, per germline (reference sequence). Trimming took 1 base from V and 9 from J, leaving 9 bases between them. This CDR3 is built from 12 residues. As DNA, the CDR3 is TGTGCCAGCAGCCAAGGAGGACAACAAGCTTTCTTT. Its translation is CASSQGGQQAFF.

This sequence joins TRBV10-1 and TRBJ1-1, with no clear D. Trimming removed 9 bases from V and 8 bases from J, with 16 bases in between. Germline CDR1 and CDR2: WNHNN and SYGVQD (reference sequence). This CDR3 spans 12 amino acids. CDR3 loop: CASSQVNGEAFF. In DNA, the CDR3 is TGCGCCAGTTCCCAGGTAAATGGAGAAGCTTTCTTT.

A few counts support this clone. The rearrangement links TRBV2 to TRBJ1-1; 8 nucleotides align to TRBD1. The CDR3 is 13 amino acids. Germline-derived CDR1 and CDR2 are SNHLY and FYNNEI. The V segment lost 6 bases and the J segment 3 bases; nucleotides outside the gene matches: 3. CDR3 region: CASRGQADTEAFF. The CDR3 DNA reads TGTGCCAGCAGGGGACAGGCGGACACTGAAGCTTTCTTT.

The V gene is TRBV12-3 or TRBV12-4, the J gene TRBJ1-4, with D hard to call. The CDR3 spans 13 residues. V lost 9 bases and J 0 bases, leaving 8 bases between the germline ends. CDR3 coding DNA: TGTGCCAGTTTAAGAGCAACTAATGAAAAACTGTTTTTT. This translates into CASLRATNEKLFF.

V gene TRBV5-5 combines with J gene TRBJ1-1, with 7 bases lining up with TRBD1. Germline V gene lookup returns CDR1 SGHKS and CDR2 YYEKEE (reference sequence). This CDR3 has 14 residues. V was clipped by 4 bases and J by 10 bases; unmatched bases: 13. The CDR3 DNA reads as TGTGCCAGCAGCACACCGACAGGGCTCGGGTCAGCTTTCTTT. Its translation: CASSTPTGLGSAFF. Supplemented by reference TRBV5-5 and TRBJ1-1, the full variable domain reads DAGVTQSPTHLIKTRGQQVTLRCSPISGHKSVSWYQQVLGQGPQFIFQYYEKEERGRGNFPDRFSARQFPNYSSELNVNALLLGDSALYLCASSTPTGLGSAFFGQGTRLTVV.

The V call is TRBV5-1, the J call TRBJ2-1, with 7 bases matching TRBD2. The J segment lost 2 bases and the V segment lost 2 bases, leaving 10 bases of the junction unmatched. The CDR3 extends over 17 amino acids. The germline V gene has CDR1 SGHRS and CDR2 YFSETQ. CDR3 protein: CASSLYSGDRPYNEQFF. CDR3 sequence (DNA): TGCGCCAGCAGCTTATACAGCGGGGACCGCCCCTACAATGAGCAGTTCTTC.